These 28 T cell receptor beta chains came from one sample sequenced in a study of T cells in Graves' hyperthyroidism and ophthalmopathy. Amplification yielded TCR beta CDR3 regions, with RNA transcripts as the source. Using the HTBI primer set, a first-round RT-PCR was run on the TCR CDR3. TCRdb reprocessed the multiplex PCR reads via MiXCR and lists one record per CDR3 protein. The sample lists under 400,000 distinct CDR3 sequences; approximately 15% were seen once. Source material: blood. The receptors shown here come from a woman aged 18-29 years with Graves' hyperthyroidism that later progressed to Graves' ophthalmopathy.

A note on this clonotype: This may arise from a read error, as a much more abundant clone is one base away. This rearrangement joins TRBV13 to TRBJ2-3; 7 bases are shared with TRBD2. The CDR3 has 15 residues. Per the germline V gene, CDR1 is PRHDT and CDR2 is FYEKMQ (reference sequence). This CDR3 is CASGLGRANTDTQYF. Written as DNA, the CDR3 is TGTGCCAGCGGCTTAGGGAGGGCGAACACAGATACGCAGTATTTT.

The V gene is TRBV6-5, the J gene TRBJ2-7; 9 bases agree with TRBD1. The length of the CDR3 is 15 residues. Trimming took 2 bases from V and 1 from J; bases not matched to a gene: 3. CDR1 and CDR2 (germline): MNHEY, SVGAGI. CDR3 in amino acids: CASSYADRGSYEQYF. CDR3 bases: TGTGCCAGCAGTTACGCGGACAGGGGATCCTACGAGCAGTACTTC.

The V call is TRBV28, the J call TRBJ2-1, with TRBD2 matching 16 bases. Germline trimming cut 6 bases from V and 10 bases from J; bases unmatched to any gene: 18. The CDR3 has 19 amino acids. Per the germline V gene, CDR1 is MDHEN and CDR2 is SYDVKM. Here the CDR3 DNA reads TGTGCCAGCAGCCAAGAACAAGACTTGCCGGGACTAGCGGGAGGGGAGCAGTTCTTC. Translation: CASSQEQDLPGLAGGEQFF.

This clonotype was detected many times. The chain recombines TRBV27 with TRBJ2-1; D remains unclear. The CDR3 has 15 residues. Deletions cut 11 bases from V and 2 bases from J, with 19 bases between. Germline assignment: CDR1 MNHEY and CDR2 SMNVEV (reference sequence). As DNA, the CDR3 is TGTGCCTCTAACGAGGCGCCCATAGCCTACAATGAGCAGTTCTTC. This gives the protein CASNEAPIAYNEQFF.

The V call is TRBV19, the J call TRBJ1-2; D not certain. Germline loops: CDR1 LNHDA, CDR2 SQIVND (reference sequence). The length of the CDR3 is 14 residues. Between the trimmed V and J ends, which lost 6 bases and 6 bases, there was a span of 17 bases. This CDR3 reads CASSRPGMQNGYTF. CDR3 nucleotides: TGTGCCAGTAGCCGCCCCGGGATGCAAAATGGCTACACCTTC.

This clonotype was detected a few times. The genes are TRBV28 and TRBJ2-7; 11 bases line up with TRBD2. With 3 bases clipped from V and 4 bases from J, the junction kept 20 bases outside the gene matches. There are 20 residues in the CDR3. Germline V gene data show CDR1 as MDHEN and CDR2 as SYDVKM. CDR3 sequence: CASSFLFGTGSGRAGYEQYF. For the CDR3, the DNA is TGTGCCAGCAGTTTTCTTTTTGGGACAGGTAGCGGGAGGGCCGGGTACGAGCAGTACTTC.

This clonotype was recorded at least ten times. The chain combines TRBV20-1 with TRBJ2-7; the D is unclear. The CDR3 runs to 13 residues. V lost 3 bases and J 1 base, leaving 10 bases between the germline ends. Germline V gene lookup returns CDR1 DFQATT and CDR2 SNEGSKA (reference sequence). CDR3 nucleotides: TGCAGTGCTAGGGGCAGGCAATCCTACGAGCAGTACTTC. Translated, it gives CSARGRQSYEQYF.

Comment on this clonotype: The junction departs from germline at one end; a sequencing error may be responsible. The chain recombines TRBV14 with TRBJ2-1; TRBD2 matches at 9 bases. CDR3 length: 22 residues. The germline gives CDR1 SGHDN, CDR2 FVKESK. The CDR3 loop reads CASSQLIPSSGRRGDQYNEQSF. CDR3 DNA: TGTGCCAGCAGCCAATTAATCCCATCCAGCGGGAGGAGGGGAGATCAATACAATGAGCAGTCCTTC.

This clonotype was found many times. V usage is TRBV27 and J usage is TRBJ2-7; 7 bases are a match to TRBD2. The junction had 2 bases not matched to a gene; V was cut back by 6 bases and J by 0 bases. The CDR3 totals 13 residues. Per the germline V gene, CDR1 is MNHEY and CDR2 is SMNVEV (reference sequence). The chain's CDR3 is CASRGGSSYEQYF. CDR3 nucleotides: TGTGCCAGCAGGGGAGGGAGCTCCTACGAGCAGTACTTC.

In the case of this clonotype: This clone may be a read error of a much larger clone one base away. This CDR3 fails to terminate in the conserved phenylalanine or tryptophan, so it likely reflects a read error. The gene calls are TRBV30 and TRBJ1-5, with D possibly matching TRBD1 (5 bases). Germline lookup yields CDR1 GTSNPN and CDR2 SVGIG (reference sequence). V was shortened by 3 bases and J by 4 bases, with 10 bases between the two germline ends. The CDR3 is 13 residues long. CDR3 nucleotides: TGTGCCTGGAGCCCAGGGCCGAATCAGCCCCAGCATTCT. This encodes CAWSPGPNQPQHS.

This clonotype was detected a few times. The chain recombines TRBV15 with TRBJ1-1, with TRBD1 matching over 7 bases. With 0 bases clipped from V and 3 bases from J, the junction kept 7 bases outside the gene matches. Germline CDR1 reads LNHNV; CDR2 reads YYDKDF (reference sequence). The CDR3 has 16 residues. The CDR3 reads CATSRENTGAHTEAFF. The DNA of the CDR3 is TGTGCCACCAGCAGAGAAAATACAGGGGCGCACACTGAAGCTTTCTTT.

At least ten counts were recorded for this clonotype. This rearrangement joins TRBV7-8 to TRBJ1-5; no clear D. Deletions cut 0 bases from V and 6 bases from J, with 15 bases between. The CDR3 is 16 residues long. Per germline, CDR1 SGHVS and CDR2 FQNEAQ. The CDR3 coding sequence is TGTGCCAGCAGCTTAGCCGCGGCCCTTTGGGGTCAGCCCCAGCATTTT. It codes for CASSLAAALWGQPQHF.

This clonotype showed up many times. The rearrangement links TRBV28 to TRBJ1-6; D is undetermined. CDR1 and CDR2 from the germline V gene are MDHEN and SYDVKM. The length of the CDR3 is 17 residues. Trimming pared 3 bases from V and 2 bases from J, leaving 14 bases between. CDR3 DNA sequence: TGTGCCAGCAGTTTCTCCAGGCCCTCCGCCTATAATTCACCCCTCCACTTT. Protein sequence: CASSFSRPSAYNSPLHF.

There are a few counts of this clonotype. This rearrangement joins TRBV28 to TRBJ2-7; D remains unclear. Trimming removed 3 bases from V and 5 bases from J, with 8 bases in between. Germline CDR1 reads MDHEN; CDR2 reads SYDVKM. The CDR3 is 12 residues long. CDR3 nucleotide sequence: TGTGCCAGCAGTTTCCCCTCGGACGAGCAGTACTTC. Its translation is CASSFPSDEQYF.

This clonotype was seen repeatedly, ten times or more. The genes are TRBV11-2 and TRBJ2-3, with 8 bases that match TRBD2. The CDR3 contains 16 residues. Germline V CDR1 and CDR2: SGHAT, FQNNGV. The junction had 10 bases not matched to a gene; V was cut back by 6 bases and J by 2 bases. This chain's CDR3 is CASRRISGRPTDTQYF. CDR3 bases: TGTGCCAGCAGACGTATCAGCGGGAGACCCACAGATACGCAGTATTTT.

Ten or more counts support this clonotype. This chain links TRBV6-1 with TRBJ2-5; D may be TRBD1 (6 bases). Germline CDR1 is MNHNS and CDR2 is SASEGT. V lost 10 bases to trimming and J lost 4 bases, with 19 bases between them. This CDR3 comprises 14 residues. The CDR3 is CAIRGGFRAETQYF. The CDR3 region has the DNA TGTGCCATCAGAGGGGGTTTCAGGGCAGAGACCCAGTACTTC.

V gene TRBV28 combines with J gene TRBJ2-1; D call uncertain. There are 14 residues in the CDR3. Trimming cost V 8 bases and J 5 bases, with 16 bases left between them. Germline-derived CDR1 and CDR2 are MDHEN and SYDVKM. The CDR3 nucleotides read TGTGCCAGCCTCGGCGGCCTTTTGAACAATGAGCAGTTCTTC. Encoded protein: CASLGGLLNNEQFF.

This clonotype has more than one count but fewer than ten. The chain joins TRBV4-1 to TRBJ1-1, with unresolved D. This CDR3 spans 15 amino acids. The V and J ends lost 0 bases and 3 bases respectively, with 11 bases between them. Germline V CDR1 and CDR2: MGHRA, YSYEKL. DNA of the CDR3: TGCGCCAGCAGCCAAGATGCTGACGGAGACACTGAAGCTTTCTTT. It specifies CASSQDADGDTEAFF.

This clonotype has a count of ten or more. The chain has TRBV2 and TRBJ2-7; 11 bases map to TRBD2. CDR3 size: 16 residues. The V segment lost 6 bases and the J segment 2 bases; nucleotides outside the gene matches: 9. CDR1 SNHLY and CDR2 FYNNEI come from the germline V gene. The CDR3, as DNA: TGTGCCAGCAGGACGACCGGGACTAGCGGAACCTACGAGCAGTACTTC. This translates into CASRTTGTSGTYEQYF.

This clonotype was counted a few times. The chain couples TRBV27 to TRBJ1-4; D might be TRBD1 (5 bases). From germline, CDR1 is MNHEY and CDR2 SMNVEV (reference sequence). Trimming left V 4 bases short and J 5 bases short, with 17 bases between. This CDR3 comprises 16 residues. CDR3 nucleotides: TGTGCCAGCAGTTGGGGGACGAGTGGATCAAATGAAAAACTGTTTTTT. Translating gives CASSWGTSGSNEKLFF.

Ten or more counts support this clonotype. The chain is built from TRBV3-1 and TRBJ2-7; D unresolved. The CDR3 length is 11 residues. Germline V lookup: CDR1 LGHDT, CDR2 YNNKEL (reference sequence). With 4 bases removed from V and 5 bases from J, the gap between germline ends came to 6 bases. CDR3 protein: CASSPRNEQYF. CDR3 coding DNA: TGTGCCAGCAGCCCCCGGAACGAGCAGTACTTC.

This clonotype was detected many times. The chain combines TRBV28 with TRBJ2-4, with D tentatively TRBD1 or TRBD2 (5 bases each). Per germline, CDR1 MDHEN and CDR2 SYDVKM. V was clipped by 4 bases and J by 8 bases, with 24 bases between them. The CDR3 spans 17 residues. CDR3 in DNA: TGTGCCAGCAGTTCGCCTACTCTCGTTGGGGCCGGGGACATTCAGTACTTC. This translates into CASSSPTLVGAGDIQYF.

As to this clonotype: A junction end diverges from the germline sequence, so it may reflect a read error. J is TRBJ2-7 and V is TRBV7-9; TRBD2 aligns across 9 bases. The CDR3 contains 17 residues. CDR1 and CDR2 from the germline V gene are SEHNR and FQNEAQ (reference sequence). This CDR3 is CASGLGAPSGTFYEQYF. The CDR3 region has the DNA TGTGCCAGCGGCTTAGGAGCTCCTAGCGGGACCTTCTACGAGCAGTACTTC.

This clonotype was seen only a few times. The chain has TRBV5-1 and TRBJ2-5; 10 bases match TRBD2. This CDR3 has 15 residues. The ends lost 4 bases at V and 4 bases at J; junction bases unmatched: 7. Germline assignment: CDR1 SGHRS and CDR2 YFSETQ. CDR3 loop: CASSPGVAGGETQYF. CDR3 DNA: TGCGCCAGCAGCCCTGGGGTAGCGGGAGGAGAGACCCAGTACTTC. The complete variable domain, with remaining parts taken from reference TRBV5-1 and TRBJ2-5, reads KAGVTQTPRYLIKTRGQQVTLSCSPISGHRSVSWYQQTPGQGLQFLFEYFSETQRNKGNFPGRFSGRQFSNSRSEMNVSTLELGDSALYLCASSPGVAGGETQYFGPGTRLLVL.

The rearrangement uses TRBV6-4 and TRBJ2-3; 7 bases are shared with TRBD2. V was pared by 3 bases and J by 1 base, with 7 bases of the junction left unmatched. CDR1 and CDR2 (germline): MRHNA, SNTAGT. CDR3 size: 16 residues. The CDR3 reads CASSESSGEGTDTQYF. The CDR3 nucleotides read TGTGCCAGCAGTGAATCTAGCGGAGAAGGCACAGATACGCAGTATTTT.

This chain links TRBV20-1 with TRBJ2-7; 9 nucleotides align to TRBD2. Per the germline V gene, CDR1 is DFQATT and CDR2 is SNEGSKA (reference sequence). The CDR3 is 13 residues long. The V segment lost 5 bases and the J segment 7 bases; nucleotides outside the gene matches: 9. This CDR3 reads CSAPSGIFGEQYF. As DNA, the CDR3 is TGCAGTGCTCCTAGCGGGATATTCGGGGAGCAGTACTTC.

The V call is TRBV7-8, the J call TRBJ2-2, with D perhaps matching TRBD2 (5 bases). CDR1 and CDR2 (germline): SGHVS, FQNEAQ. This CDR3 spans 14 amino acids. Between the trimmed V and J ends, which lost 3 bases and 7 bases, there was a span of 12 bases. The CDR3 region is CASSFLASGGELFF. The CDR3 DNA reads as TGTGCCAGCAGCTTTTTGGCAAGCGGCGGGGAGCTGTTTTTT.

The chain couples TRBV9 to TRBJ2-7; D possibly matches TRBD1 or TRBD2 (5 bases each). Looked up from germline, CDR1 is SGDLS and CDR2 is YYNGEE. This CDR3 has 15 amino acids. Trimming cost V 2 bases and J 5 bases, with 17 bases left between them. The CDR3 loop reads CASSVAGTSADEQYF. The CDR3 nucleotides read TGTGCCAGCAGCGTGGCCGGGACCTCTGCCGACGAGCAGTACTTC.